This T cell receptor beta chain was obtained from a study of shared clonotypes between healthy human individuals. Sequenced by immunoSEQ multiplex PCR; TCRdb stores in-frame clones only, minus some. Of approximately 620,000 clones in the sample, more than 95% were seen once. Germline V gives CDR1 SGDLS, CDR2 YYNGEE. There are 14 residues in the CDR3. V shed 0 bases and J shed 7 bases, with 12 bases lying between them. The source is a woman in her twenties or thirties in good health. The sequencing input was naive CD4+ T cells sorted from blood. The subset is: CD45RA+ positively selected. V is TRBV9 and J is TRBJ2-3; D unclear. The CDR3 region is CASSVAGSIHTQYF. CDR3 bases: TGTGCCAGCAGCGTAGCAGGTAGCATCCATACGCAGTATTTT.